Below are 29 T cell receptor beta chains sequenced from a single sample in a study of T cell repertoires in cytomegalovirus infection. A single record per CDR3 protein comes from TCRdb applying MiXCR to the reads. The sample comprises approximately 630,000 distinct CDR3 sequences, 20% to 25% of which are singletons, and roughly 8% rests with the top ten. Material: CD8+ T cells from PBMCs. Source of these receptors: a human donor in good health (CMV status not recorded). Some clones in this sample may be carry-over from other donors' samples.

This clonotype was seen a few times. The CDR3 here is CASNTGTGGTGELFF. CDR3 sequence (DNA): TGTGCCAGCAACACCGGGACAGGGGGCACCGGGGAGCTGTTTTTT. The chain uses TRBV6-1 and TRBJ2-2; 11 bases align to TRBD1. Germline CDR1 and CDR2: MNHNS and SASEGT. The J segment lost 4 bases and the V segment lost 7 bases, leaving 5 bases of the junction unmatched. This CDR3 contains 15 residues.

The CDR3 is CASRSGVAGELFF. The CDR3 DNA follows: TGTGCCAGCAGGTCAGGGGTTGCCGGGGAGCTGTTTTTT. The chain employs TRBV6-5 and TRBJ2-2; a possible D gene is TRBD1 (6 bases). Germline values: CDR1 MNHEY, CDR2 SVGAGI. Trimming took off 6 bases at V and 6 bases at J, with 11 bases between the two ends. There are 13 residues in the CDR3.

The chain links TRBV29-1 to TRBJ2-6; D is uncertain. Germline V CDR1 and CDR2: SQVTM, ANQGSEA. V lost 4 bases to trimming and J lost 0 bases, with 7 bases between them. The CDR3 runs 14 residues. CDR3 in amino acids: CSVVLASGANVLTF. Written as DNA, the CDR3 is TGCAGCGTTGTCCTTGCCTCTGGGGCCAACGTCCTGACTTTC.

This clonotype was found many times. The rearrangement uses TRBV20-1 and TRBJ2-1, with D unclear. The germline V gene encodes CDR1 DFQATT and CDR2 SNEGSKA (reference sequence). This CDR3 comprises 14 residues. The germline V and J ends were trimmed by 0 bases and 6 bases, with 12 bases remaining between them. CDR3: CSARDRFTGNEQFF. CDR3 in DNA: TGCAGTGCTAGAGATCGGTTTACGGGCAATGAGCAGTTCTTC.

This rearrangement joins TRBV5-5 to TRBJ2-7; D unresolved. Trimming left V 4 bases short and J 5 bases short, with 13 bases between. This CDR3 region has 13 residues. Germline CDR1 SGHKS, CDR2 YYEKEE (reference sequence). The CDR3 coding sequence is TGTGCCAGCAGCCCGGACCCGCTGGACGAGCAGTACGTC. Residues: CASSPDPLDEQYV.

The chain employs TRBV6-2 or TRBV6-3 and TRBJ2-7, with D possibly being TRBD1 (5 bases). CDR1 is MNHEY and CDR2 is SVGEGT in the germline V gene. There are 12 residues in the CDR3. This chain's CDR3 is CTSIHRFYEQYV. For the CDR3, the DNA is TGTACCAGCATTCACAGGTTTTACGAGCAGTACGTC.

This clonotype appeared a few times. This chain uses TRBV20-1 with TRBJ1-2; D possibly corresponds to TRBD1 (5 bases). V shed 0 bases and J shed 4 bases, with 12 bases lying between them. Germline CDR1 DFQATT, CDR2 SNEGSKA (reference sequence). The CDR3 covers 14 residues. The CDR3 region has the DNA TGCAGTGCTAGAGATATGACCGGGGGCTATGGCTACACCTTC. This gives the protein CSARDMTGGYGYTF.

The rearrangement uses TRBV14 and TRBJ2-7, with D hard to call. CDR3 size: 14 residues. CDR1 is SGHDN and CDR2 is FVKESK in the germline V gene. Trimming stripped 2 bases from V and 3 bases from J, with 11 bases between. DNA of the CDR3: TGTGCCAGCAGCCAAATTTCTGGGAACTACGAGCAGTACTTC. As protein: CASSQISGNYEQYF.

The rearrangement uses TRBV14 and TRBJ2-5; 10 positions agree with TRBD1. The length of the CDR3 is 15 residues. V shed 6 bases, J shed 5 bases, and the junction held 9 bases outside the gene matches. CDR1 is SGHDN and CDR2 is FVKESK in the germline V gene. The CDR3 DNA reads TGTGCCAGCAGTCGGGACAGGGGCTATTCGGAGACCCAGTACTTC. Translation gives CASSRDRGYSETQYF.

The rearrangement links TRBV13 to TRBJ1-5, with a weak D call TRBD1 (5 bases). There are 15 residues in the CDR3. Germline CDR1 reads PRHDT; CDR2 reads FYEKMQ (reference sequence). The germline V and J ends were trimmed by 5 bases and 0 bases, with 11 bases remaining between them. CDR3 protein: CASSRGQGSNQPQHF. The DNA for the CDR3 is TGTGCCAGCAGCCGCGGACAAGGTAGCAATCAGCCCCAGCATTTT.

This chain connects TRBV2 to TRBJ2-1; tentatively, D is TRBD1 (6 bases). With 2 bases removed from V and 10 bases from J, the gap between germline ends came to 12 bases. In germline, CDR1 is SNHLY, CDR2 FYNNEI. This CDR3 comprises 13 residues. This CDR3 is CASSESGGLEQFF. The CDR3 DNA is TGTGCCAGCAGTGAATCTGGGGGCCTGGAGCAGTTCTTC.

This clonotype was counted a few times. The chain is built from TRBV27 and TRBJ1-2; D is unclear. Germline CDR1 reads MNHEY; CDR2 reads SMNVEV (reference sequence). The CDR3 is made up of 13 amino acids. V lost 3 bases, J lost 7 bases, and 12 bases lay in between. CDR3 in DNA: TGTGCCAGCAGTTTGGACCCAGTACTTGGCTACACCTTC. Translation: CASSLDPVLGYTF.

This clonotype showed up just a few times. The CDR3 sequence: CSVVYRDEQYF. Written as DNA, the CDR3 is TGCAGCGTTGTCTACCGTGACGAGCAGTACTTC. The chain combines TRBV29-1 with TRBJ2-7; D gene unclear. This CDR3 has 11 amino acids. CDR1 and CDR2 from the germline V gene are SQVTM and ANQGSEA. V was pared by 4 bases and J by 5 bases, with 9 bases between.

The chain uses TRBV11-2 and TRBJ2-3; 8 bases match TRBD2. This CDR3 has 14 amino acids. CDR1 and CDR2 (germline): SGHAT, FQNNGV. V lost 5 bases and J lost 6; bases outside the gene matches: 7. CDR3 sequence: CASSPRGDSDTQYF. The CDR3 bases are TGTGCCAGCAGCCCGCGGGGGGACTCCGATACGCAGTATTTT.

About this clonotype: An end of the junction differs from the germline gene, which may be a read error. This rearrangement joins TRBV28 to TRBJ2-5, with a weak D call TRBD1 (5 bases). This CDR3 is 17 amino acids long. Germline CDR1 is MDHEN and CDR2 is SYDVKM. In nucleotides, the CDR3 is TGTGCCAACAGTCCCAAGGGGTTTAGTGGCCTGGAACAGACCCAGTACTTC. Protein product: CANSPKGFSGLEQTQYF. Looking up the rest from reference TRBV28 and TRBJ2-5 gives the full variable domain: DVKVTQSSRYLVKRTGEKVFLECVQDMDHENMFWYRQDPGLGLRLIYFSYDVKMKEKGDIPEGYSVSREKKERFSLILESASTNQTSMYLCANSPKGFSGLEQTQYFGPGTRLLVL.

As for this clonotype: Compared with germline, one end of the junction differs, possibly owing to a read error. The chain recombines TRBV7-2 with TRBJ1-1, with no clear D. Per germline, CDR1 SGHTA and CDR2 FQGNSA. CDR3 size: 16 residues. For the CDR3, the DNA is TGTGACAGCAGCTTAGATGGACGGTGGATGAACACTGAGGCTTTCTTT. Amino acids: CDSSLDGRWMNTEAFF.

This clonotype has at least ten counts. This chain uses TRBV7-2 with TRBJ1-5; D gene unclear. Germline CDR1 is SGHTA and CDR2 is FQGNSA. The length of the CDR3 is 14 residues. Trimming left V 2 bases short and J 5 bases short, with 10 bases between. The CDR3 DNA follows: TGTGCCAGCAGCTTAAAACAGCTTGATCAGCCCCAGCATTTT. Translation: CASSLKQLDQPQHF.

The gene calls are TRBV14 and TRBJ1-2; D gene unclear. CDR3 size: 13 residues. Germline loops: CDR1 SGHDN, CDR2 FVKESK. Trimming took 1 base from V and 7 from J, leaving 10 bases between them. The CDR3 is CASSQVQLGGYTF. The DNA of the CDR3 is TGTGCCAGCAGCCAAGTCCAACTTGGTGGCTACACCTTC.

This clonotype has just a few counts. The rearrangement uses TRBV10-3 and TRBJ2-1; 9 bases are a match to TRBD1. The germline V gene encodes CDR1 ENHRY and CDR2 SYGVKD. CDR3 size: 14 residues. V lost 3 bases to trimming and J lost 8 bases; unmatched junction nucleotides: 5. The CDR3 DNA sequence: TGTGCCATCAGTGAAGGGACAGGGACCCATGAGCAGTTCTTC. This codes for CAISEGTGTHEQFF.

With regard to this clonotype: Mismatch with germline at one junction end may stem from a read error. The rearrangement uses TRBV14 and TRBJ2-2; 10 nucleotides line up with TRBD2. The CDR3 totals 19 residues. Looked up from germline, CDR1 is SGHDN and CDR2 is FVKESK. Written as DNA, the CDR3 is TGTGCCAGCAGCCTGATGGGGCTAGCGGGGGAGCTTGAAACCGAGGAGCTGTTTTTT. Protein: CASSLMGLAGELETEELFF.

This clonotype was detected many times. V gene TRBV7-9 combines with J gene TRBJ1-3; D unresolved. The CDR3 runs 15 residues. CDR1 and CDR2 from the germline V gene are SEHNR and FQNEAQ (reference sequence). Trimming took off 2 bases at V and 0 bases at J, with 8 bases between the two ends. CDR3: CASSLRESSGNTIYF. CDR3 DNA: TGTGCCAGCAGCTTACGGGAAAGCTCTGGAAACACCATATATTTT.

This chain joins TRBV20-1 and TRBJ1-1; D is uncertain. Germline V CDR1 and CDR2: DFQATT, SNEGSKA (reference sequence). Trimming pared 3 bases from V and 8 bases from J, leaving 10 bases between. This CDR3 spans 11 amino acids. The CDR3 loop is CSASGGPEAFF. Written as DNA, the CDR3 is TGCAGTGCTAGTGGCGGACCCGAAGCTTTCTTT.

Only one count was recorded for this clonotype. The V call is TRBV28, the J call TRBJ1-3; D is undetermined. Trimming cost V 2 bases and J 0 bases, with 5 bases left between them. The CDR3 runs 14 residues. The germline V gene has CDR1 MDHEN and CDR2 SYDVKM. This CDR3 reads CASSLVHSGNTIYF. The CDR3 DNA sequence: TGTGCCAGCAGTTTAGTGCACTCTGGAAACACCATATATTTT.

The CDR3 loop reads CASSYQTGRIQYF. CDR3 coding DNA: TGTGCCAGCAGCTATCAGACAGGTCGAATTCAGTACTTC. The chain recombines TRBV7-6 with TRBJ2-4; perhaps TRBD1 as D (6 bases). V gave up 4 bases and J gave up 10 bases, with 14 bases separating them. The germline gives CDR1 SGHVS, CDR2 FNYEAQ. The CDR3 is 13 residues long. Looking up the rest from reference TRBV7-6 and TRBJ2-4 gives the full variable domain: GAGVSQSPRYKVTKRGQDVALRCDPISGHVSLYWYRQALGQGPEFLTYFNYEAQQDKSGLPNDRFSAERPEGSISTLTIQRTEQRDSAMYRCASSYQTGRIQYFGAGTRLSVL.

The chain recombines TRBV2 with TRBJ2-2; no reliable D call. Per the germline V gene, CDR1 is SNHLY and CDR2 is FYNNEI. V was trimmed by 6 bases and J by 2 bases, leaving 16 bases between them. The CDR3 covers 16 residues. The CDR3 protein is CASRPGRNQNTGELFF. The CDR3 coding sequence is TGTGCCAGCAGACCCGGACGGAACCAAAACACCGGGGAGCTGTTTTTT.

This clonotype was counted many times. The genes are TRBV7-2 and TRBJ2-3, with 7 bases lining up with TRBD2. This CDR3 comprises 20 residues. Germline CDR1 SGHTA, CDR2 FQGNSA. Germline trimming cut 2 bases from V and 0 bases from J; bases unmatched to any gene: 17. The CDR3 DNA follows: TGTGCCAGCAGCTTACTTGGGGGGGGACTATCTATCTCTAGCACAGATACGCAGTATTTT. The encoded protein is CASSLLGGGLSISSTDTQYF.

This clonotype has only a few counts. The rearrangement joins TRBV20-1 to TRBJ1-5; 9 bases are a match to TRBD1. V lost 2 bases to trimming and J lost 11 bases; unmatched junction nucleotides: 7. This CDR3 spans 13 amino acids. Germline V CDR1 and CDR2: DFQATT, SNEGSKA (reference sequence). The CDR3 sequence: CSARRDRDIAQHF. The CDR3 nucleotides are TGCAGTGCTAGAAGGGACAGGGACATCGCCCAGCATTTT.

The chain recombines TRBV5-8 with TRBJ2-2; D gene unclear. CDR3 size: 13 residues. Germline CDR1 reads SGHTS; CDR2 reads YDEGEE. V lost 0 bases, J lost 9 bases, and 9 bases lay in between. CDR3 region: CASSLEDPRELFF. The CDR3 nucleotides are TGTGCCAGCAGCTTGGAGGACCCCCGGGAGCTGTTTTTT.

This clonotype has more than one count but fewer than ten. This chain connects TRBV2 to TRBJ1-6, with a weak D call TRBD1 (5 bases). The V gene's germline CDR1 is SNHLY and CDR2 FYNNEI. The CDR3 contains 13 residues. Trimming cost V 4 bases and J 9 bases, with 10 bases left between them. The CDR3 is CASSGGGSSPLHF. DNA for the CDR3: TGTGCCAGCAGTGGGGGGGGGAGTTCACCCCTCCACTTT.